Reported below is one TCR beta chain. Trimming cost V 3 bases and J 6 bases, with 5 bases left between them. Germline assignment: CDR1 MDHEN and CDR2 SYDVKM. CDR3 length: 11 amino acids. These data belong to a study of blood T cell repertoires in COVID-19. Study-level background: From the United States, Italy and Spain came samples of acute and convalescent COVID-19. Nucleic acid was either cDNA or gDNA, and it came from T cells, B-cell-depleted T cells, or PBMCs.

Under the authors' procedure: Counts of nucleated cells, estimated from reference gene primer amplification, were obtained. Here immunoSEQ multiplex PCR was the method, and the copy in TCRdb shows in-frame clones only, minus some. That table is the source of V, J and clone size, and D and trimming were worked out from the DNA. This table has roughly 120,000 clones, less than 75% appearing once. This TCR came from a human donor with acute or convalescent COVID-19. The donor label of this sample is uncertain. Source material: peripheral blood. This rearrangement joins TRBV28 to TRBJ1-1; D is ambiguous. CDR3 bases: TGTGCCAGCAGTTTCCGGGCTGAAGCTTTCTTT. It yields the protein CASSFRAEAFF. Variable domain in full (rest from reference TRBV28 and TRBJ1-1): DVKVTQSSRYLVKRTGEKVFLECVQDMDHENMFWYRQDPGLGLRLIYFSYDVKMKEKGDIPEGYSVSREKKERFSLILESASTNQTSMYLCASSFRAEAFFGQGTRLTVV.